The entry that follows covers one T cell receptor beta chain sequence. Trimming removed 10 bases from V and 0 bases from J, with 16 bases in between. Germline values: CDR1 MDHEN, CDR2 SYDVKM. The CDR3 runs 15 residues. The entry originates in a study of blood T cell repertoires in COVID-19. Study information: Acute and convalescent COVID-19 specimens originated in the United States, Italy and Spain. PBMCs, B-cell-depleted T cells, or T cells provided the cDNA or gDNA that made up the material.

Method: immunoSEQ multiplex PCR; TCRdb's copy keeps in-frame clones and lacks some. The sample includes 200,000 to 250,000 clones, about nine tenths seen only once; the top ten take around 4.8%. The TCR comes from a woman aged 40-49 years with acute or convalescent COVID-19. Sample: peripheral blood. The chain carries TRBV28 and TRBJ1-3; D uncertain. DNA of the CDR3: TGTGCCACCGGGAGAGGTGATCACTCTGGAAACACCATATATTTT. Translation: CATGRGDHSGNTIYF.